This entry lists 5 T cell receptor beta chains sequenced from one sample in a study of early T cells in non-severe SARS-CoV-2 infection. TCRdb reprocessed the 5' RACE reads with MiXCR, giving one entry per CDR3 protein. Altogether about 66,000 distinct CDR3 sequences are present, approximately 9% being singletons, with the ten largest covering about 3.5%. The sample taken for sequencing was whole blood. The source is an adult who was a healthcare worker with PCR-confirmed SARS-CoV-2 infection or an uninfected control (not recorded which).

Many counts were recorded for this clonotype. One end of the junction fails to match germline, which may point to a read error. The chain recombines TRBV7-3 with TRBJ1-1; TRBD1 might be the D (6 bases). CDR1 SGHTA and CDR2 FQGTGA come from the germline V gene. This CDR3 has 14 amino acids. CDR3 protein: CASSSQPRDTEVFF. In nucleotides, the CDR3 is TGTGCCAGCAGCTCCCAACCCCGGGACACTGAAGTTTTCTTT.

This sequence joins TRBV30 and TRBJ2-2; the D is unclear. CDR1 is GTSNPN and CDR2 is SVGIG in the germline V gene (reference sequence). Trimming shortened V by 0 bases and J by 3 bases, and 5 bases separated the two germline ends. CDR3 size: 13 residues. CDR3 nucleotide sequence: TGTGCCTGGAGTGTTAGCCACACCGGGGAGCTGTTTTTT. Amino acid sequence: CAWSVSHTGELFF.

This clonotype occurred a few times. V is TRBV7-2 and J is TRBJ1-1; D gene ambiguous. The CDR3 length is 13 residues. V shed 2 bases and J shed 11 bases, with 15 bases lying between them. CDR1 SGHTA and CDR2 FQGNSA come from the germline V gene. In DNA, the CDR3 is TGTGCCAGCAGCTTATTAGGTGCAAGTCAGGCTTTCTTT. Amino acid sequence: CASSLLGASQAFF.

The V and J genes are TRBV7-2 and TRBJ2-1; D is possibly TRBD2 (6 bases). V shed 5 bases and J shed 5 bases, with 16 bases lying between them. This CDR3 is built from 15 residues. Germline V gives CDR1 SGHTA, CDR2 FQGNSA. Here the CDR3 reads CASSTPRRGNNEQFF. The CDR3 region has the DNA TGTGCCAGCAGCACCCCGAGGCGGGGAAACAATGAGCAGTTCTTC.

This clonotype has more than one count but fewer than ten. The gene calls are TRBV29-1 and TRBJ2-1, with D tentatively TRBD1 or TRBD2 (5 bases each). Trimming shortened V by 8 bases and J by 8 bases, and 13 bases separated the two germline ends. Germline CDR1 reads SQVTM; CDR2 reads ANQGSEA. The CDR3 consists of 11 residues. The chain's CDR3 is CSFLRGDEQFF. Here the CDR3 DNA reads TGCAGCTTCTTGAGGGGAGATGAGCAGTTCTTC.